The present T cell receptor (beta chain) was sequenced within a study of T cell responses to AZD1222 COVID-19 vaccine. As for the study in general: Second-dose schedules of about 4 or about 12 weeks were combined.

TCRdb's copy holds only in-frame clones and misses some; the assay was immunoSEQ multiplex PCR. The table includes more than 100,000 clones, 90% to 95% detected once. This CDR3 has 14 residues. CDR1 is LGHNT and CDR2 is FRNRAP in the germline V gene. V trimming: 1 base; J trimming: 7 bases; junction bases outside the gene matches: 4. The sequenced sample was peripheral blood, obtained on day 0 of AZD1222 vaccination. The chain has TRBV12-5 and TRBJ1-5, with TRBD1 matching 7 bases. The TCR originated in an adult in good health. The CDR3 DNA reads TGTGCTAGTGGTTTGGGGACAGGAATGCAGCCCCAGCATTTT. The encoded protein is CASGLGTGMQPQHF.